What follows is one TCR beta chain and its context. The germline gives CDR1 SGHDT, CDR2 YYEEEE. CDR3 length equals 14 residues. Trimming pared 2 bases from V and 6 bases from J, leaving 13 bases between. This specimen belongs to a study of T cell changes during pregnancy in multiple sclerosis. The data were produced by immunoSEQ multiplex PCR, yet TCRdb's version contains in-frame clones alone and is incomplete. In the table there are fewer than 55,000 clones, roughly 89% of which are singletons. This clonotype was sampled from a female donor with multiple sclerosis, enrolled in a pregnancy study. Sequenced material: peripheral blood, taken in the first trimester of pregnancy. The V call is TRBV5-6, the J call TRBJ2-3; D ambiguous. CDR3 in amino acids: CASSLELGLDTQYF. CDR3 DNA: TGTGCCAGCAGCTTAGAACTGGGCCTGGATACGCAGTATTTT.